This T cell receptor beta chain was recovered during a study of beta chain features in type 1 diabetes. Study-wide background: In age, gender and cell yields, patients were similar to healthy donors. Study-level findings and limits: Sequencing of cDNA might inflate the share of cells that strongly express TCR. Shortening of TCRB CDR3s, moderate but significant, appeared in all four CD4+ subsets of Type 1 diabetes patients.

CDR3 length: 12 amino acids. The J segment lost 7 bases and the V segment lost 4 bases, leaving 1 base of the junction unmatched. Germline values: CDR1 SQVTM, CDR2 ANQGSEA. Expressed TCRB transcripts were sequenced after all isolated RNA was converted to cDNA. Sequencing used immunoSEQ multiplex PCR; TCRdb keeps in-frame clones, though not all of them. The sample lists roughly 38,000 clones, about 66% seen once, with over 1.5% in the top ten. As to this clone: Its antigen is as yet unknown.

Donors contributed one heparinised blood draw apiece, averaging approximately 120 mL. The TCR sequence derives from a man aged 25-45 years with type 1 diabetes. Some clones in this sample may be carry-over from other donors' samples. Sequencing used Tregs from blood. The V call is TRBV29-1, the J call TRBJ1-4, with 9 bases identical to TRBD1. The CDR3 bases are TGCAGCGTTGGACAGGGGGGTGAAAAACTGTTTTTT. This sequence encodes CSVGQGGEKLFF.